The 11 T cell receptor beta chains below come from one sample, sequenced in a study of blood T cell repertoires in COVID-19. The data were produced by immunoSEQ multiplex PCR, yet TCRdb's version contains in-frame clones alone and is incomplete. The data hold around 160,000 clones, with 80% to 90% observed a single time. Sequenced: peripheral blood. The receptors derive from a woman aged 70 to 79 with COVID-19, enrolled during active disease.

The chain combines TRBV2 with TRBJ2-2; TRBD1 aligns across 9 bases. Trimming at V came to 7 bases and at J to 3 bases, leaving 6 bases not matched to a gene. Germline V gene sequence: CDR1 SNHLY, CDR2 FYNNEI. The CDR3 contains 15 residues. Written as DNA, the CDR3 is TGTGCCAGCACCTGGGACAGGGTAGACACCGGGGAGCTGTTTTTT. Encoded protein: CASTWDRVDTGELFF.

V gene TRBV7-9 combines with J gene TRBJ2-1, with a weak D call TRBD2 (6 bases). Trimming cost V 0 bases and J 8 bases, with 11 bases left between them. CDR3 size: 14 residues. Germline CDR1 SEHNR, CDR2 FQNEAQ (reference sequence). The DNA of the CDR3 is TGTGCCAGCAGCTTAGCGGGGGGTTGGGATGAGCAGTTCTTC. Translating it yields CASSLAGGWDEQFF.

The rearrangement links TRBV28 to TRBJ2-6; 10 nucleotides agree with TRBD2. The length of the CDR3 is 23 residues. CDR1 is MDHEN, CDR2 SYDVKM, per germline. V shed 6 bases, J shed 0 bases, and the junction held 23 bases outside the gene matches. In DNA form, the CDR3 reads TGTGCCAGCAGCCCCAGAAAGCCCACTAGCGGGGCACTACTGAACTCTGGGGCCAACGTCCTGACTTTC. Amino acid sequence: CASSPRKPTSGALLNSGANVLTF.

The chain joins TRBV5-4 to TRBJ2-7; possible D gene TRBD1, 6 bases. Per germline, CDR1 SGHNT and CDR2 YYREEE (reference sequence). Trimming stripped 4 bases from V and 2 bases from J, with 10 bases between. This CDR3 region has 13 residues. The chain's CDR3 is CASSPDSTYEQYF. Written as DNA, the CDR3 is TGTGCCAGCAGCCCGGACAGCACCTACGAGCAGTACTTC.

The V and J genes are TRBV30 and TRBJ1-4; D is ambiguous. The V end was cut by 2 bases, the J end by 7 bases, with 14 bases between. CDR1 is GTSNPN and CDR2 is SVGIG in the germline V gene (reference sequence). The CDR3 runs 14 residues. CDR3 amino acids: CAWSNSHRSEKLFF. CDR3 DNA sequence: TGTGCCTGGAGTAACTCACATCGGAGTGAAAAACTGTTTTTT. Complete variable domain (other parts from reference TRBV30 and TRBJ1-4): SQTIHQWPATLVQPVGSPLSLECTVEGTSNPNLYWYRQAAGRGLQLLFYSVGIGQISSEVPQNLSASRPQDRQFILSSKKLLLSDSGFYLCAWSNSHRSEKLFFGSGTQLSVL.

The V gene is TRBV28, the J gene TRBJ1-2, with D uncertain. This CDR3 comprises 14 residues. Per germline, CDR1 MDHEN and CDR2 SYDVKM. Trimming left V 6 bases short and J 4 bases short, with 15 bases between. CDR3 nucleotide sequence: TGTGCCAGCAGCCCTGTGCATGGAGGCTATGGCTACACCTTC. It yields the protein CASSPVHGGYGYTF.

The gene calls are TRBV7-9 and TRBJ1-1; D is ambiguous. The CDR3 has 13 amino acids. Germline V lookup: CDR1 SEHNR, CDR2 FQNEAQ (reference sequence). V was cut by 4 bases and J by 5 bases, with 11 bases left in between. The CDR3, as DNA: TGTGCCAGCAGCTCCCTCGGGAGGACTGAAGCTTTCTTT. This gives the protein CASSSLGRTEAFF.

V and J are TRBV19 and TRBJ1-5, with 9 bases aligning to TRBD1. Per the germline V gene, CDR1 is LNHDA and CDR2 is SQIVND (reference sequence). The ends lost 1 base at V and 7 bases at J; junction bases unmatched: 14. This CDR3 comprises 18 residues. The CDR3 region is CASSIGPLPGQGGQPQHF. The CDR3 region has the DNA TGTGCCAGTAGTATAGGCCCCCTACCGGGACAGGGAGGGCAGCCCCAGCATTTT.

The chain is built from TRBV27 and TRBJ2-3; TRBD2 agrees at 10 bases. This CDR3 is 15 amino acids long. J lost 2 bases, V lost 5 bases, and 4 bases had no gene match. Germline assignment: CDR1 MNHEY and CDR2 SMNVEV (reference sequence). The CDR3 loop reads CASSPLAGITDTQYF. The CDR3 DNA sequence: TGTGCCAGCAGTCCACTAGCGGGAATCACAGATACGCAGTATTTT.

V and J are TRBV5-1 and TRBJ2-2; 12 bases are shared with TRBD1. V was pared by 5 bases and J by 7 bases, with 9 bases of the junction left unmatched. Looked up from germline, CDR1 is SGHRS and CDR2 is YFSETQ. This CDR3 region has 16 residues. CDR3 region: CASSPDGTGGIGELFF. DNA of the CDR3: TGCGCCAGCAGTCCCGACGGGACAGGGGGCATCGGGGAGCTGTTTTTT.

This chain joins TRBV5-1 and TRBJ2-5, with 11 bases that match TRBD1. The CDR3 runs to 17 residues. V dropped 3 bases and J dropped 4; count of bases not matched to a gene: 11. Germline V gene lookup returns CDR1 SGHRS and CDR2 YFSETQ. Written as DNA, the CDR3 is TGCGCCAGCAGCTCACCTCTGGGACAGGGGGAGGGAGAGACCCAGTACTTC. It codes for CASSSPLGQGEGETQYF.